These 32 T cell receptor beta chains came from one sample sequenced in a study of early T cells in non-severe SARS-CoV-2 infection. TCRdb passed the 5' RACE reads through MiXCR, listing each CDR3 protein once. The sample carries about 79,000 distinct CDR3 sequences, about 12% recorded once. Sequencing input: whole blood. These receptors all come from an adult who was a healthcare worker with PCR-confirmed SARS-CoV-2 infection or an uninfected control (not recorded which).

This chain connects TRBV4-1 to TRBJ2-3, with 9 bases identical to TRBD2. The CDR3 consists of 16 residues. V lost 2 bases to trimming and J lost 4 bases; unmatched junction nucleotides: 7. Germline-derived CDR1 and CDR2 are MGHRA and YSYEKL. The CDR3 DNA reads as TGCGCCAGCAGCCAAAATTTGGCGGGGGGGCCAGATACGCAGTATTTT. This codes for CASSQNLAGGPDTQYF.

This chain links TRBV9 with TRBJ2-5; TRBD2 aligns across 11 bases. Germline CDR1 and CDR2: SGDLS and YYNGEE. The CDR3 loop spans 15 amino acids. V dropped 5 bases and J dropped 1; count of bases not matched to a gene: 4. As DNA, the CDR3 is TGTGCCAGCAGTCTAGCGGGGGGAAGCCAAGAGACCCAGTACTTC. This codes for CASSLAGGSQETQYF.

This clonotype was observed many times. The J gene is TRBJ1-5, the V gene TRBV19; a weak D match, TRBD1 (6 bases). V was shortened by 4 bases and J by 2 bases, with 15 bases between the two germline ends. This CDR3 has 16 residues. Germline CDR1 is LNHDA and CDR2 is SQIVND (reference sequence). The CDR3 DNA reads TGTGCCAGTAGTACATGGACAGTTACGGGCAATCAGCCCCAGCATTTT. Protein product: CASSTWTVTGNQPQHF.

This clonotype occurred many times. The chain couples TRBV5-1 to TRBJ2-1; tentative D call: TRBD1 (5 bases). Per the germline V gene, CDR1 is SGHRS and CDR2 is YFSETQ. Trimming cost V 1 base and J 9 bases, with 14 bases left between them. The CDR3 length is 14 residues. The DNA of the CDR3 is TGCGCCAGCAGCTTGCCATCAGGGTCGGGTGAGCAGTTCTTC. It codes for CASSLPSGSGEQFF.

This clonotype was observed a single time. This chain links TRBV28 with TRBJ2-7; D is uncertain. Germline V CDR1 and CDR2: MDHEN, SYDVKM. The V gene lost 2 bases and the J gene lost 1 base, with 18 bases spanning the gap. The CDR3 totals 17 residues. The CDR3 loop is CASSLRTASTRSYEQYF. In DNA, the CDR3 is TGTGCCAGCAGTTTAAGGACGGCATCCACCCGATCCTACGAGCAGTACTTC.

The sample holds a few counts of this clonotype. The rearrangement joins TRBV12-3 or TRBV12-4 to TRBJ1-1; the D gene is possibly TRBD1 (5 bases). Trimming removed 8 bases from V and 5 bases from J, with 21 bases in between. The CDR3 runs to 15 residues. This CDR3 reads CASLPGNRQGTEAFF. The CDR3 coding sequence is TGTGCCAGCCTCCCCGGGAACAGGCAGGGAACTGAAGCTTTCTTT.

This clonotype was seen ten or more times. The chain links TRBV3-1 to TRBJ1-3; D gene ambiguous. This CDR3 spans 15 amino acids. The germline gives CDR1 LGHDT, CDR2 YNNKEL (reference sequence). With 1 base removed from V and 2 bases from J, the gap between germline ends came to 9 bases. The DNA of the CDR3 is TGTGCCAGCAGCCAAGGGGGAAGAGCTGGAAACACCATATATTTT. It specifies CASSQGGRAGNTIYF.

In its sample, this clonotype was seen a few times. The rearrangement joins TRBV5-1 to TRBJ2-3; 7 bases match TRBD2. Germline CDR1 SGHRS, CDR2 YFSETQ. Trimming took 2 bases from V and 2 from J; bases not matched to a gene: 5. The CDR3 contains 15 residues. CDR3 DNA sequence: TGCGCCAGCAGCTTCCTAGCGGCACCCACAGATACGCAGTATTTT. It translates to CASSFLAAPTDTQYF.

This clonotype was detected many times. The chain couples TRBV11-2 to TRBJ2-5, with 7 bases aligning to TRBD1. Germline trimming cut 3 bases from V and 1 base from J; bases unmatched to any gene: 2. Germline CDR1 and CDR2: SGHAT and FQNNGV. CDR3 length: 14 residues. CDR3 sequence reads: CASSLGQIQETQYF. In DNA form, the CDR3 reads TGTGCCAGCAGCTTGGGACAGATCCAAGAGACCCAGTACTTC.

This clonotype was found a few times. The V gene is TRBV7-9, the J gene TRBJ2-3; TRBD2 matches at 9 bases. The CDR3 spans 16 residues. Unmatched junction bases numbered 11, after V lost 5 bases and J lost 5 bases. The germline V gene has CDR1 SEHNR and CDR2 FQNEAQ (reference sequence). Here the CDR3 DNA reads TGTGCCAGCAGCGCCCCCCAGCGGGGGGCAATAGATACGCAGTATTTT. Its protein is CASSAPQRGAIDTQYF.

The chain has TRBV7-2 and TRBJ1-1; the D is unclear. The CDR3 runs to 13 residues. Trimming cost V 6 bases and J 0 bases, with 8 bases left between them. Germline-derived CDR1 and CDR2 are SGHTA and FQGNSA. The CDR3 sequence is CASRVEMNTEAFF. For the CDR3, the DNA is TGTGCCAGCAGGGTCGAAATGAACACTGAAGCTTTCTTT.

This clonotype was detected ten times or more. The rearrangement uses TRBV5-6 and TRBJ1-1; no definite D call. Per germline, CDR1 SGHDT and CDR2 YYEEEE. The ends were cut back, 2 bases at V and 0 bases at J, with 5 bases in the middle. The CDR3 totals 13 residues. The DNA of the CDR3 is TGTGCCAGCAGCTTAGGGATGAACACTGAAGCTTTCTTT. This encodes CASSLGMNTEAFF.

This clonotype came up many times. The rearrangement links TRBV6-1 to TRBJ2-7; 9 nucleotides align to TRBD1. Per germline, CDR1 MNHNS and CDR2 SASEGT. The CDR3 is made up of 15 amino acids. With 6 bases clipped from V and 3 bases from J, the junction kept 9 bases outside the gene matches. CDR3 sequence (DNA): TGTGCCAGCAGCCCGTTGACAGGGGGGAACTACGAGCAGTACTTC. Translation: CASSPLTGGNYEQYF.

This clonotype was found a few times. The chain combines TRBV6-1 with TRBJ1-1, with D unresolved. The CDR3 length is 13 residues. Trimming shortened V by 6 bases and J by 1 base, and 9 bases separated the two germline ends. From germline, CDR1 is MNHNS and CDR2 SASEGT. This chain's CDR3 is CASSPVANTEAFF. The CDR3 DNA follows: TGTGCCAGCAGCCCGGTAGCGAACACTGAAGCTTTCTTT.

The CDR3: CASSQGQGNYGYTF. CDR3 DNA: TGTGCCAGCTCCCAGGGACAGGGGAACTATGGCTACACCTTC. V and J are TRBV18 and TRBJ1-2, with TRBD1 matching over 10 bases. Trimming took 6 bases from V and 2 from J; bases not matched to a gene: 3. CDR1 KGHSH and CDR2 LQKENI come from the germline V gene. The CDR3 loop spans 14 amino acids.

This clonotype was recorded many times. CDR3 sequence: CASSFATGRFEQFF. CDR3 DNA sequence: TGTGCCAGCAGCTTCGCTACGGGGCGATTTGAGCAGTTCTTC. V gene TRBV7-6 combines with J gene TRBJ2-1; either TRBD1 or TRBD2 may fit D (5 bases each). V lost 3 bases to trimming and J lost 9 bases, with 15 bases between them. The CDR3 is 14 residues long. Germline V gene data show CDR1 as SGHVS and CDR2 as FNYEAQ.

In its sample, this clonotype was seen a few times. The chain has TRBV11-2 and TRBJ2-7; 8 bases fit TRBD2. The CDR3 runs to 16 residues. CDR1 and CDR2 from the germline V gene are SGHAT and FQNNGV. Germline trimming cut 1 base from V and 1 base from J; bases unmatched to any gene: 6. CDR3 amino acids: CASSLVKGGGSYEQYF. The DNA for the CDR3 is TGTGCCAGCAGCTTAGTTAAGGGCGGGGGGTCCTACGAGCAGTACTTC.

This clonotype has at least ten counts. This chain uses TRBV20-1 with TRBJ2-7; 9 bases line up with TRBD1. CDR1 is DFQATT, CDR2 SNEGSKA, per germline (reference sequence). With 0 bases clipped from V and 2 bases from J, the junction kept 8 bases outside the gene matches. The CDR3 has 16 amino acids. CDR3 in DNA: TGCAGTGCTAGAGATTCGCGGGACAGGGTCCCCTACGAGCAGTACTTC. This gives the protein CSARDSRDRVPYEQYF.

The table lists this clonotype with a few counts. The rearrangement links TRBV28 to TRBJ2-7; a possible D gene is TRBD2 (6 bases). Germline V lookup: CDR1 MDHEN, CDR2 SYDVKM. The CDR3 consists of 14 residues. Trimming took off 4 bases at V and 0 bases at J, with 10 bases between the two ends. For the CDR3, the DNA is TGTGCCAGCAGTTCCTCGGGGGACTCCTACGAGCAGTACTTC. Its translation: CASSSSGDSYEQYF.

A few counts support this clonotype. The CDR3 region has the DNA TGTGCCAGCAGCTTAGCAGCTACAGATACGCAGTATTTT. Residues: CASSLAATDTQYF. V usage is TRBV7-9 and J usage is TRBJ2-3; D is unresolved. V was clipped by 0 bases and J by 3 bases, with 4 bases between them. This CDR3 contains 13 residues. CDR1 and CDR2 (germline): SEHNR, FQNEAQ (reference sequence).

This clonotype was seen ten or more times. The rearrangement joins TRBV7-2 to TRBJ1-5; possible D gene TRBD1, 5 bases. Germline-derived CDR1 and CDR2 are SGHTA and FQGNSA. Between the trimmed V and J ends, which lost 7 bases and 5 bases, there was a span of 15 bases. The CDR3 has 14 amino acids. CDR3 protein: CASTNTIGDQPQHF. CDR3 coding DNA: TGTGCCAGCACCAACACCATAGGGGATCAGCCCCAGCATTTT.

This chain connects TRBV5-1 to TRBJ1-3; D perhaps matches TRBD1 (5 bases). Germline V gives CDR1 SGHRS, CDR2 YFSETQ. The length of the CDR3 is 14 residues. V was pared by 7 bases and J by 1 base, with 12 bases between. The CDR3 is CASSPGTSGNTIYF. For the CDR3, the DNA is TGCGCCAGCTCGCCCGGGACGTCTGGAAACACCATATATTTT.

This clonotype was observed a handful of times. The rearrangement links TRBV28 to TRBJ2-1; 7 bases align to TRBD1. The CDR3 loop spans 17 amino acids. Germline-derived CDR1 and CDR2 are MDHEN and SYDVKM. The V gene end was trimmed by 7 bases and the J gene end by 0 bases; junction bases not matched to a gene: 12. The CDR3 spells CASITSLRTGSYNEQFF. The CDR3 DNA reads TGTGCCAGCATCACCAGTCTTAGGACAGGCTCCTACAATGAGCAGTTCTTC. The whole variable domain, filled in from reference TRBV28 and TRBJ2-1, reads DVKVTQSSRYLVKRTGEKVFLECVQDMDHENMFWYRQDPGLGLRLIYFSYDVKMKEKGDIPEGYSVSREKKERFSLILESASTNQTSMYLCASITSLRTGSYNEQFFGPGTRLTVL.

The chain has TRBV6-2 or TRBV6-3 and TRBJ1-5; D is undetermined. The germline V gene has CDR1 MNHEY and CDR2 SVGEGT. The V end lost 7 bases, the J end lost 6 bases, and 13 bases lay between the germline ends. The length of the CDR3 is 13 residues. The CDR3 DNA reads as TGTGCCAGCACCGACCGGTCAACTCAGCCCCAGCATTTT. It yields the protein CASTDRSTQPQHF.

The chain joins TRBV18 to TRBJ2-5; TRBD1 aligns across 8 bases. This CDR3 comprises 15 residues. V lost 6 bases, J lost 5 bases, and 11 bases stayed unmatched. Germline V gene data show CDR1 as KGHSH and CDR2 as LQKENI. For the CDR3, the DNA is TGTGCCAGCTCGGTCGACAGGGGCTCTCTGGAGACCCAGTACTTC. Its translation is CASSVDRGSLETQYF.

The chain joins TRBV30 to TRBJ2-7; perhaps TRBD1 as D (5 bases). CDR3 length: 13 amino acids. From germline, CDR1 is GTSNPN and CDR2 SVGIG (reference sequence). Trimming left V 0 bases short and J 0 bases short, with 6 bases between. This CDR3 reads CAWSVQASYEQYF. The CDR3 bases are TGTGCCTGGAGTGTACAGGCCTCCTACGAGCAGTACTTC.

The chain carries TRBV7-3 and TRBJ2-3; the match to TRBD2 covers 10 bases. The ends lost 4 bases at V and 5 bases at J; junction bases unmatched: 6. The CDR3 loop spans 15 amino acids. Per the germline V gene, CDR1 is SGHTA and CDR2 is FQGTGA. The CDR3 nucleotides read TGTGCCAGCAGCTCCAGCGGGGGGGCCGTAGATACGCAGTATTTT. Translating gives CASSSSGGAVDTQYF.

This clonotype was detected ten times or more. The rearrangement links TRBV19 to TRBJ1-5, with D unclear. Germline V gene sequence: CDR1 LNHDA, CDR2 SQIVND (reference sequence). V was pared by 6 bases and J by 5 bases, with 17 bases between. The CDR3 covers 15 residues. The CDR3 nucleotides read TGTGCCAGTAGGGGTCCTACGCACGAAGATCAGCCCCAGCATTTT. Translation: CASRGPTHEDQPQHF.

This clonotype was seen ten or more times. The chain has TRBV5-1 and TRBJ2-2; TRBD1 might be the D (5 bases). V was shortened by 1 base and J by 4 bases, with 14 bases between the two germline ends. CDR3 length: 16 amino acids. CDR1 and CDR2 (germline): SGHRS, YFSETQ. This CDR3 reads CASSLPLGPSTGELFF. Here the CDR3 DNA reads TGCGCCAGCAGCTTGCCTCTGGGGCCCTCCACCGGGGAGCTGTTTTTT.

This clonotype turned up a few times. The chain couples TRBV18 to TRBJ1-2, with D possibly matching TRBD1 (6 bases). Trimming left V 3 bases short and J 1 base short, with 12 bases between. Germline V CDR1 and CDR2: KGHSH, LQKENI. There are 15 residues in the CDR3. CDR3 DNA sequence: TGTGCCAGCTCACCCGCGACAGGATTTAACTATGGCTACACCTTC. Protein sequence: CASSPATGFNYGYTF. Looking up the rest from reference TRBV18 and TRBJ1-2 gives the full variable domain: NAGVMQNPRHLVRRRGQEARLRCSPMKGHSHVYWYRQLPEEGLKFMVYLQKENIIDESGMPKERFSAEFPKEGPSILRIQQVVRGDSAAYFCASSPATGFNYGYTFGSGTRLTVV.

This clonotype was detected only a few times. This CDR3 is CASSQGQSSTDTQYF. CDR3 sequence (DNA): TGCGCCAGCAGCCAAGGACAGTCCAGCACAGATACGCAGTATTTT. The J gene is TRBJ2-3, the V gene TRBV4-1, with TRBD1 as a possible D gene (5 bases). The CDR3 length is 15 residues. Trimming removed 1 base from V and 0 bases from J, with 8 bases in between. CDR1 and CDR2 (germline): MGHRA, YSYEKL.

This clonotype was counted a few times. This rearrangement joins TRBV2 to TRBJ2-1; D may be TRBD2 (7 bases). Germline V gives CDR1 SNHLY, CDR2 FYNNEI. V was shortened by 6 bases and J by 5 bases, with 26 bases between the two germline ends. The CDR3 is 18 amino acids. CDR3 nucleotides: TGTGCCAGCAGGACAGATAAGGAAAGGGGGGGAAGAGACAATGAGCAGTTCTTC. Translation gives CASRTDKERGGRDNEQFF.